The sequence of this TCR beta chain was determined in a study of cytomegalovirus exposure and HLA in healthy donors. PCR was performed using 60 Vbeta and 13 Jbeta primers. Clones were read by immunoSEQ multiplex PCR, and TCRdb kept only the in-frame ones, dropping some. In the table there are about 160,000 clones, around nine tenths of which are singletons. Trimming cost V 6 bases and J 1 base, with 13 bases left between them. The CDR3 extends over 14 amino acids. Germline V gene data show CDR1 as MNHEY and CDR2 as SMNVEV (reference sequence). The sample consisted of PBMCs. The receptor was isolated from a woman younger than 35 in good health and CMV-seronegative. V usage is TRBV27 and J usage is TRBJ2-7; D may be TRBD1 (6 bases). CDR3 bases: TGTGCCAGCAGGGATTCGACAGGTTCCTACGAGCAGTACTTC. Translating it yields CASRDSTGSYEQYF.